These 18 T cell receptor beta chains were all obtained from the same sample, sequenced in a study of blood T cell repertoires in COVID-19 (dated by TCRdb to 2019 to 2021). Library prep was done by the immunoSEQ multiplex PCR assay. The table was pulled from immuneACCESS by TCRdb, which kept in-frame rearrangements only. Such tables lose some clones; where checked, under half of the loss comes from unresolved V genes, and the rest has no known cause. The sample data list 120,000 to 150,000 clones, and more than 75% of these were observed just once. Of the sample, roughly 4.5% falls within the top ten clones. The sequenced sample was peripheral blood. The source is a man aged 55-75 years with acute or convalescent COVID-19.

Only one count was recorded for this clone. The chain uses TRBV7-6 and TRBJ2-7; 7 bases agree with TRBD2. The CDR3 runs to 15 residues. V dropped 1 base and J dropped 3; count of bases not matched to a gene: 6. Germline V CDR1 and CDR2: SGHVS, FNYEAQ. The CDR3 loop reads CASSLDAGANYEQYF. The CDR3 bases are TGTGCCAGCAGCTTAGATGCGGGAGCAAACTACGAGCAGTACTTC.

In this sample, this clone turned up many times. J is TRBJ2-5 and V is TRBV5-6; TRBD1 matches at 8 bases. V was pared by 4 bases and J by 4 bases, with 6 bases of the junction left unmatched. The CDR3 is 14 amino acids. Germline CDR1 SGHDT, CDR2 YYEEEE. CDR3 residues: CASSSPTGVETQYF. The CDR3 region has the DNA TGTGCCAGCAGCAGCCCGACAGGGGTAGAGACCCAGTACTTC. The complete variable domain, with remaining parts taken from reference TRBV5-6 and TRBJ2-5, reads DAGVTQSPTHLIKTRGQQVTLRCSPKSGHDTVSWYQQALGQGPQFIFQYYEEEERQRGNFPDRFSGHQFPNYSSELNVNALLLGDSALYLCASSSPTGVETQYFGPGTRLLVL.

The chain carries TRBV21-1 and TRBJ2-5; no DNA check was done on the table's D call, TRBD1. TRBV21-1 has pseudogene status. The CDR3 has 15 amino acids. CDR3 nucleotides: TGTGCCAGCAGCTCATCCCGGGACAGTGAGGAGACCCAGTACTTC. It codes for CASSSSRDSEETQYF.

The CDR3 loop is CASSLDRGVSYGYTF. CDR3 in DNA: TGTGCCAGCAGCCTGGACAGGGGAGTCAGCTATGGCTACACCTTC. The chain couples TRBV7-6 to TRBJ1-2; 9 positions agree with TRBD1. Germline V gene sequence: CDR1 SGHVS, CDR2 FNYEAQ. The trim removed 5 bases at V and 4 bases at J, leaving 8 bases unmatched. The CDR3 loop spans 15 amino acids.

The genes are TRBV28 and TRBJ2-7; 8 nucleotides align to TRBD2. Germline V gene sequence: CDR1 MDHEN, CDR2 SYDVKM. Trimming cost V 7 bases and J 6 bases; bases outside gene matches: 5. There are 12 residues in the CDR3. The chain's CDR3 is CASNSAGAEQYF. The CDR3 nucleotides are TGTGCCAGCAATTCAGCGGGAGCCGAGCAGTACTTC.

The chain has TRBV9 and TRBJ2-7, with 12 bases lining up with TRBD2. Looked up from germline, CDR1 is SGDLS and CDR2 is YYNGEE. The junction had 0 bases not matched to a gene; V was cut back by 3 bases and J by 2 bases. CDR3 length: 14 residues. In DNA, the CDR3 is TGTGCCAGCAGCGGACTAGCGGGAGCCTACGAGCAGTACTTC. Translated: CASSGLAGAYEQYF. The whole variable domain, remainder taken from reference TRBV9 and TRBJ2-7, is DSGVTQTPKHLITATGQRVTLRCSPRSGDLSVYWYQQSLDQGLQFLIQYYNGEERAKGNILERFSAQQFPDLHSELNLSSLELGDSALYFCASSGLAGAYEQYFGPGTRLTVT.

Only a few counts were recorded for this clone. For the CDR3, the DNA is TGTGCCAGCAGTACCACAGGGAGCACTGAAGCTTTCTTT. Amino acid sequence: CASSTTGSTEAFF. The gene calls are TRBV6-5 and TRBJ1-1, with a weak D call TRBD1 (6 bases). V was pared by 5 bases and J by 4 bases, with 11 bases between. The CDR3 is 13 residues long. Germline assignment: CDR1 MNHEY and CDR2 SVGAGI.

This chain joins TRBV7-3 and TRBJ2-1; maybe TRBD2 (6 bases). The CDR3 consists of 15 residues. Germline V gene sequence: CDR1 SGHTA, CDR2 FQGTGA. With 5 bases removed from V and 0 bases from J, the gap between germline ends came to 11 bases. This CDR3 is CASSQGLYSYNEQFF. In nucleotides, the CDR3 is TGTGCCAGCAGCCAGGGACTCTACTCCTACAATGAGCAGTTCTTC.

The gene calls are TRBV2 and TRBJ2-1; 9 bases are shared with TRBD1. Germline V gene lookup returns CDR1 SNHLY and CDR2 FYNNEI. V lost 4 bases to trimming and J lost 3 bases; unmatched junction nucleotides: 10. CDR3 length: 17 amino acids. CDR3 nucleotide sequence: TGTGCCAGCAGTGCGGGGGTGGGACAGGGACACTACAATGAGCAGTTCTTC. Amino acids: CASSAGVGQGHYNEQFF.

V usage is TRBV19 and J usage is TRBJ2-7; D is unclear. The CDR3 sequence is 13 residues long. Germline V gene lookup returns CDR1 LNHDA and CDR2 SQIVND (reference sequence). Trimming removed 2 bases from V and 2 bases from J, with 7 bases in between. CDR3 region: CASSITLAYEQYF. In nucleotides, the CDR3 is TGTGCCAGTAGTATAACCCTAGCCTACGAGCAGTACTTC. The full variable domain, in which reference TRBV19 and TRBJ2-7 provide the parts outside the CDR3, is DGGITQSPKYLFRKEGQNVTLSCEQNLNHDAMYWYRQDPGQGLRLIYYSQIVNDFQKGDIAEGYSVSREKKESFPLTVTSAQKNPTAFYLCASSITLAYEQYFGPGTRLTVT.

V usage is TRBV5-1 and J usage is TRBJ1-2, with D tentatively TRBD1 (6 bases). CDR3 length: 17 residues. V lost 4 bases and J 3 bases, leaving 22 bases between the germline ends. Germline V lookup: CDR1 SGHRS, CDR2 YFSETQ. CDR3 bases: TGCGCCAGCAGCCCATTCCGTGGCAGGGGTGCAGACTATGGCTACACCTTC. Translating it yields CASSPFRGRGADYGYTF.

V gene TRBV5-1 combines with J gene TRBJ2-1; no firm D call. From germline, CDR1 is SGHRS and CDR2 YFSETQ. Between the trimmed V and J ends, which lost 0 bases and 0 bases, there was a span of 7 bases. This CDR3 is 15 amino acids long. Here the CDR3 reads CASSLGGGSYNEQFF. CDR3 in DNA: TGCGCCAGCAGCTTGGGCGGTGGCTCCTACAATGAGCAGTTCTTC. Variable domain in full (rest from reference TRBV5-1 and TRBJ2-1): KAGVTQTPRYLIKTRGQQVTLSCSPISGHRSVSWYQQTPGQGLQFLFEYFSETQRNKGNFPGRFSGRQFSNSRSEMNVSTLELGDSALYLCASSLGGGSYNEQFFGPGTRLTVL.

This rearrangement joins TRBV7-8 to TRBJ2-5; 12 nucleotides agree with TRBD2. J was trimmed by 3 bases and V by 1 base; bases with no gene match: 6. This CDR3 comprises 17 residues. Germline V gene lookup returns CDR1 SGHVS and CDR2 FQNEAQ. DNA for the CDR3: TGTGCCAGCAGCTTAGTAAAGCCTAGCGGGAGGGAAGAGACCCAGTACTTC. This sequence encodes CASSLVKPSGREETQYF. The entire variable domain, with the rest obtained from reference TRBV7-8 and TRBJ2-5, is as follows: GAGVSQSPRYKVAKRGQDVALRCDPISGHVSLFWYQQALGQGPEFLTYFQNEAQLDKSGLPSDRFFAERPEGSVSTLKIQRTQQEDSAVYLCASSLVKPSGREETQYFGPGTRLLVL.

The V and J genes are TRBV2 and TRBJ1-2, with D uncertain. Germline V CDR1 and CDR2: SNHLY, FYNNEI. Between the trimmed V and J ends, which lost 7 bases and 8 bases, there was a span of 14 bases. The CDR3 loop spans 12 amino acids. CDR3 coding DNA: TGTGCCAGCAACGAGAGGGTCCCCGGCTACACCTTC. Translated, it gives CASNERVPGYTF.

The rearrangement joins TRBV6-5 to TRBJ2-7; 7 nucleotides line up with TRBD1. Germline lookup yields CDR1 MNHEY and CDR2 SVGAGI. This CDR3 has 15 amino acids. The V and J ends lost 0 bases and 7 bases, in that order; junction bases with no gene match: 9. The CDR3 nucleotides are TGTGCCAGCAGTTACTCCCGGGACAGTTTACGGGAGCAGTACTTC. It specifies CASSYSRDSLREQYF.

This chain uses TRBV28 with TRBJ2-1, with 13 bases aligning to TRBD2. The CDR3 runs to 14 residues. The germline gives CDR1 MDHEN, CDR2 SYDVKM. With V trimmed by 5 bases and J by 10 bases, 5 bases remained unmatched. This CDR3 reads CASSTSGRVWEQFF. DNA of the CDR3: TGTGCCAGCAGTACTAGCGGGAGGGTGTGGGAGCAGTTCTTC.

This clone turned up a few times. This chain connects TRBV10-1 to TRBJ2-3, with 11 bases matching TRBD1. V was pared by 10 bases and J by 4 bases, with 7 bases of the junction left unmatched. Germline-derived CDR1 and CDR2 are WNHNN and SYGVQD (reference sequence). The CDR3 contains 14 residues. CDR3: CATAPGQGADTQYF. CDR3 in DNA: TGCGCCACAGCTCCGGGACAGGGGGCAGATACGCAGTATTTT.

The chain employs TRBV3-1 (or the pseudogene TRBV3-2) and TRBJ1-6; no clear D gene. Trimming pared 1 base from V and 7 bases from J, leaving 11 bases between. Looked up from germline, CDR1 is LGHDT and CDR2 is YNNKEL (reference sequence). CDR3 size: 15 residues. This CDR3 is CASSQVPGNNSPLHF. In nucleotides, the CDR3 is TGTGCCAGCAGCCAAGTACCGGGGAACAATTCACCCCTCCACTTT.